This record concerns one T cell receptor beta chain sequence. Per the original methods: Estimated nucleated cell counts came from reference gene primer amplification. Assay: immunoSEQ multiplex PCR; the TCRdb copy retains only in-frame clones and omits some. V and J calls and clone size are copied from that table; D and trimming were computed from the DNA. The repertoire has about 400,000 clones, 88% of them found once; the top ten carry roughly 2%. Germline-derived CDR1 and CDR2 are KGHDR and SFDVKD. The CDR3 totals 16 residues. Trimming removed 3 bases from V and 2 bases from J; junction bases left unmatched: 8. This entry belongs to a study of blood T cell repertoires in COVID-19. The overall study: Collection of acute and convalescent COVID-19 samples took place in the United States, Italy and Spain. The cDNA or gDNA used as material had been derived from T cells, B-cell-depleted T cells, or PBMCs.

Participant ages covered about 18 to 89 years across around 22 US areas. The rearrangement uses TRBV24-1 and TRBJ2-7, with 8 bases that match TRBD1. This sequence originates from a woman aged 40 to 50 with acute COVID-19. Source material: PBMCs or T cells enriched from blood (not recorded which). The CDR3 coding sequence is TGTGCCACCAGTGATGGCCGACAGGGGCGACCCTACGAGCAGTACTTC. It specifies CATSDGRQGRPYEQYF.